These 31 T cell receptor beta chains were sequenced from one sample in a study of shared clonotypes between healthy human individuals. Clones were read by immunoSEQ multiplex PCR, and TCRdb kept only the in-frame ones, dropping some. The table includes 2 million to 2.5 million clones, just under 95% detected once. CD45RO-negative, CCR7-selected cells formed the naive CD8 fraction, which excluded terminally differentiated effector memory CD45RA+ cells. Input material: naive CD8+ T cells sorted from blood. The source of these receptors is a man younger than 35 in good health.

This clone was counted once. This CDR3 is also generated by other DNA sequences in the sample. In DNA, the CDR3 is TGCGCCAGCAGCCAAGGACTAGCGGGCACCTACGAGCAGTACTTC. It encodes CASSQGLAGTYEQYF. The chain is built from TRBV4-1 and TRBJ2-7, with 10 nucleotides matching TRBD2. CDR3 length: 15 amino acids. CDR1 is MGHRA and CDR2 is YSYEKL in the germline V gene. The trim removed 1 base at V and 2 bases at J, leaving 2 bases unmatched.

This chain links TRBV11-1 with TRBJ1-1, with 8 bases lining up with TRBD1. The germline V gene has CDR1 SGHAT and CDR2 FQDESV (reference sequence). There are 14 residues in the CDR3. V shed 3 bases and J 9 bases; nucleotides not matched to a gene: 9. The CDR3 sequence is CASSFGQGQIKAFF. In DNA, the CDR3 is TGTGCCAGCAGCTTCGGACAGGGCCAAATTAAAGCTTTCTTT.

V gene TRBV28 combines with J gene TRBJ2-1; D not certain. Germline CDR1 reads MDHEN; CDR2 reads SYDVKM. The CDR3 length is 16 residues. Trimming took off 2 bases at V and 0 bases at J, with 11 bases between the two ends. The CDR3 region has the DNA TGTGCCAGCAGTTTAGCTGGGCCCGGCTCCTACAATGAGCAGTTCTTC. Its protein is CASSLAGPGSYNEQFF. Variable domain in full (rest from reference TRBV28 and TRBJ2-1): DVKVTQSSRYLVKRTGEKVFLECVQDMDHENMFWYRQDPGLGLRLIYFSYDVKMKEKGDIPEGYSVSREKKERFSLILESASTNQTSMYLCASSLAGPGSYNEQFFGPGTRLTVL.

The chain recombines TRBV7-2 with TRBJ1-4; the match to TRBD1 covers 7 bases. The CDR3 totals 15 residues. Germline values: CDR1 SGHTA, CDR2 FQGNSA. V shed 3 bases and J 6 bases; nucleotides not matched to a gene: 7. The CDR3 is CASSFDRAGDEKLFF. The DNA for the CDR3 is TGTGCCAGCAGCTTTGACAGGGCCGGAGATGAAAAACTGTTTTTT.

In its sample, this clone was seen once. This rearrangement joins TRBV7-2 to TRBJ2-6; 7 nucleotides match TRBD1. The ends lost 4 bases at V and 0 bases at J; junction bases unmatched: 9. CDR3 length equals 18 residues. Per the germline V gene, CDR1 is SGHTA and CDR2 is FQGNSA. CDR3 bases: TGTGCCAGCAGCTCCACAATAACAGGGGACTCTGGGGCCAACGTCCTGACTTTC. Its protein product is CASSSTITGDSGANVLTF.

J is TRBJ1-5 and V is TRBV9; perhaps TRBD1 as D (6 bases). The CDR3 extends over 14 amino acids. The V and J ends lost 3 bases and 2 bases respectively, with 9 bases between them. CDR1 is SGDLS, CDR2 YYNGEE, per germline. CDR3 sequence (DNA): TGTGCCAGCAGCGGAGGGGGGGGCAATCAGCCCCAGCATTTT. As protein: CASSGGGGNQPQHF.

The gene calls are TRBV10-2 and TRBJ2-3; either TRBD1 or TRBD2 may supply D (5 bases each). Trimming removed 7 bases from V and 6 bases from J, with 11 bases in between. The CDR3 is 12 residues long. Germline CDR1 is WSHSY and CDR2 is SAAADI. CDR3 sequence reads: CASTEGEDTQYF. The CDR3 DNA reads as TGCGCCAGCACCGAAGGGGAGGATACGCAGTATTTT.

CDR3 coding DNA: TGTGCCAGCAGCGCTGGGGGGACAGAAGAGACCCAGTACTTC. It specifies CASSAGGTEETQYF. The genes are TRBV7-9 and TRBJ2-5; maybe TRBD1 (7 bases). V gave up 5 bases and J gave up 3 bases, with 13 bases separating them. This CDR3 region has 14 residues. Germline CDR1 SEHNR, CDR2 FQNEAQ (reference sequence).

In nucleotides, the CDR3 is TGTGCCAGCAGCCAAGAGGGGACAGGGAACGATGAGCAGTTCTTC. Translation: CASSQEGTGNDEQFF. This chain uses TRBV14 with TRBJ2-1; the match to TRBD1 covers 9 bases. With V trimmed by 0 bases and J by 8 bases, 5 bases remained unmatched. The CDR3 has 15 amino acids. The germline V gene has CDR1 SGHDN and CDR2 FVKESK.

The chain is built from TRBV5-6 and TRBJ2-2, with D tentatively TRBD2 (6 bases). The V gene lost 3 bases and the J gene lost 5 bases, with 14 bases spanning the gap. The CDR3 has 15 amino acids. The germline gives CDR1 SGHDT, CDR2 YYEEEE. In DNA, the CDR3 is TGTGCCAGCAGCTACGGGACTCCGTTTACCGGGGAGCTGTTTTTT. Residues: CASSYGTPFTGELFF.

CDR3 residues: CASSLDRSGDEQFF. As DNA, the CDR3 is TGTGCCAGCAGCTTAGATAGATCCGGTGATGAGCAGTTCTTC. The chain employs TRBV7-9 and TRBJ2-1; D not certain. This CDR3 comprises 14 residues. Per germline, CDR1 SEHNR and CDR2 FQNEAQ (reference sequence). Between the trimmed V and J ends, which lost 1 base and 8 bases, there was a span of 12 bases. Together with reference TRBV7-9 and TRBJ2-1, the CDR3 gives the full variable domain: DTGVSQNPRHKITKRGQNVTFRCDPISEHNRLYWYRQTLGQGPEFLTYFQNEAQLEKSRLLSDRFSAERPKGSFSTLEIQRTEQGDSAMYLCASSLDRSGDEQFFGPGTRLTVL.

The chain employs TRBV28 and TRBJ1-5, with no clear D. The CDR3 spans 13 residues. With 6 bases removed from V and 9 bases from J, the gap between germline ends came to 15 bases. Germline V gene lookup returns CDR1 MDHEN and CDR2 SYDVKM. The CDR3 protein is CASSPSGVRPQHF. CDR3 nucleotides: TGTGCCAGCAGCCCTAGCGGGGTGAGGCCCCAGCATTTT.

CDR3 residues: CASSLLGGETQYF. CDR3 nucleotide sequence: TGCGCCAGCAGCCTCCTAGGGGGCGAGACCCAGTACTTC. The chain couples TRBV4-1 to TRBJ2-5; 7 positions match TRBD1. The CDR3 sequence is 13 residues long. Germline trimming cut 4 bases from V and 5 bases from J; bases unmatched to any gene: 4. Looked up from germline, CDR1 is MGHRA and CDR2 is YSYEKL.

This sequence joins TRBV2 and TRBJ2-1, with a possible D match to TRBD2 (5 bases). The CDR3 runs 13 residues. Trimming shortened V by 9 bases and J by 5 bases, and 14 bases separated the two germline ends. Per germline, CDR1 SNHLY and CDR2 FYNNEI. CDR3 nucleotides: TGTGCCAGATCGGGCGCGGGCCACAATGAGCAGTTCTTC. This gives the protein CARSGAGHNEQFF.

The V call is TRBV27, the J call TRBJ2-1, with 12 bases aligning to TRBD2. This CDR3 is 16 amino acids long. J was trimmed by 6 bases and V by 3 bases; bases with no gene match: 6. Germline assignment: CDR1 MNHEY and CDR2 SMNVEV (reference sequence). Here the CDR3 reads CASSFPGLAGSNEQFF. The CDR3 DNA reads TGTGCCAGCAGTTTCCCCGGACTAGCGGGGAGCAATGAGCAGTTCTTC.

The chain uses TRBV28 and TRBJ2-3; 7 nucleotides align to TRBD2. The CDR3 is made up of 14 amino acids. Germline V lookup: CDR1 MDHEN, CDR2 SYDVKM. V shed 5 bases and J 2 bases; nucleotides not matched to a gene: 4. The CDR3 nucleotides are TGTGCCAGCAGTCGGGGACTATTCACAGATACGCAGTATTTT. Translated: CASSRGLFTDTQYF.

The chain joins TRBV4-1 to TRBJ2-1, with a possible D match to TRBD2 (5 bases). Germline CDR1 and CDR2: MGHRA and YSYEKL. V lost 3 bases to trimming and J lost 3 bases, with 15 bases between them. The CDR3 consists of 16 residues. CDR3 sequence (DNA): TGCGCCAGCAGCCACAAGAGCGCCGCGGGCTACAATGAGCAGTTCTTC. Its translation is CASSHKSAAGYNEQFF.

The V and J genes are TRBV7-2 and TRBJ2-3; D remains unclear. Germline V lookup: CDR1 SGHTA, CDR2 FQGNSA. Trimming pared 1 base from V and 0 bases from J, leaving 8 bases between. The CDR3 is 15 amino acids. This CDR3 is CASSLVTRSTDTQYF. CDR3 sequence (DNA): TGTGCCAGCAGCTTAGTAACTCGTAGCACAGATACGCAGTATTTT.

Details on this clone: Other DNA sequences in this sample translate to the same CDR3. The chain is built from TRBV6-5 and TRBJ1-6; D gene uncertain. CDR3 length: 13 residues. Germline V gives CDR1 MNHEY, CDR2 SVGAGI. Between the trimmed V and J ends, which lost 0 bases and 10 bases, there was a span of 7 bases. CDR3 in amino acids: CASSYSSLSPLHF. In DNA, the CDR3 is TGTGCCAGCAGTTACTCTTCGCTATCACCCCTCCACTTT.

The gene calls are TRBV19 and TRBJ2-7, with 9 bases lining up with TRBD1. CDR1 LNHDA and CDR2 SQIVND come from the germline V gene (reference sequence). J lost 7 bases, V lost 3 bases, and 10 bases had no gene match. The CDR3 has 15 residues. The CDR3 is CASSITGTGSREQYF. In DNA, the CDR3 is TGTGCCAGTAGTATCACCGGGACAGGGTCGCGAGAGCAGTACTTC.

The CDR3, as DNA: TGTGCCAGCAGCTTAACCGAGATTTATGGTGGCTACACCTTC. It is translated as CASSLTEIYGGYTF. The chain has TRBV7-9 and TRBJ1-2; the D is unclear. V gave up 2 bases and J gave up 7 bases, with 14 bases separating them. The CDR3 is 14 amino acids. Germline V gene sequence: CDR1 SEHNR, CDR2 FQNEAQ (reference sequence).

V usage is TRBV7-9 and J usage is TRBJ2-7, with 9 bases lining up with TRBD2. The germline V gene encodes CDR1 SEHNR and CDR2 FQNEAQ (reference sequence). The CDR3 length is 19 residues. Losses at the gene ends were 2 bases for V and 0 bases for J; bases not matched to a gene: 14. The CDR3 DNA reads as TGTGCCAGCAGCTTAAGACAGTTTAGCGGGGGCGTCAGCTCCTACGAGCAGTACTTC. Protein: CASSLRQFSGGVSSYEQYF.

This sequence joins TRBV7-9 and TRBJ1-4; D is uncertain. This CDR3 is 15 amino acids long. Germline CDR1 is SEHNR and CDR2 is FQNEAQ (reference sequence). V lost 1 base and J lost 4, with 10 bases in between. In nucleotides, the CDR3 is TGTGCCAGCAGCTTAGAGGGAGACGGTAATGAAAAACTGTTTTTT. Residues: CASSLEGDGNEKLFF.

This clone occurred once. This chain links TRBV28 with TRBJ2-7, with 10 nucleotides matching TRBD1. The CDR3 is 16 amino acids. The germline V gene has CDR1 MDHEN and CDR2 SYDVKM. V shed 5 bases and J 3 bases; nucleotides not matched to a gene: 10. CDR3 sequence: CASSTPGTGVFYEQYF. The CDR3 DNA reads TGTGCCAGCAGTACCCCCGGGACAGGGGTTTTCTACGAGCAGTACTTC. The full variable domain, in which reference TRBV28 and TRBJ2-7 provide the parts outside the CDR3, is DVKVTQSSRYLVKRTGEKVFLECVQDMDHENMFWYRQDPGLGLRLIYFSYDVKMKEKGDIPEGYSVSREKKERFSLILESASTNQTSMYLCASSTPGTGVFYEQYFGPGTRLTVT.

The gene calls are TRBV27 and TRBJ1-4; no clear D. V was clipped by 6 bases and J by 2 bases, with 13 bases between them. The CDR3 is 15 amino acids. CDR1 and CDR2 (germline): MNHEY, SMNVEV (reference sequence). The CDR3 coding sequence is TGTGCCAGCAGCCCCCATCCGAACACTAATGAAAAACTGTTTTTT. Amino acids: CASSPHPNTNEKLFF.

V is TRBV6-1 and J is TRBJ1-5; possible D gene TRBD1, 6 bases. The CDR3 has 15 amino acids. Germline V gene data show CDR1 as MNHNS and CDR2 as SASEGT. The V and J ends lost 1 base and 5 bases respectively, with 12 bases between them. The CDR3 sequence: CASSEGVGGYQPQHF. The CDR3 region has the DNA TGTGCCAGCAGTGAAGGGGTAGGGGGATATCAGCCCCAGCATTTT.

The V and J genes are TRBV5-7 and TRBJ2-5; possibly TRBD1 for D (5 bases). TRBV5-7 is known as an ORF, though its function is uncertain. Trimming pared 7 bases from V and 5 bases from J, leaving 9 bases between. The CDR3 runs to 11 residues. CDR3 loop: CASGRVETQYF. Here the CDR3 DNA reads TGTGCCAGCGGCAGGGTTGAGACCCAGTACTTC.

V usage is TRBV7-9 and J usage is TRBJ2-1, with a tentative D call TRBD1 (5 bases). Germline V gives CDR1 SEHNR, CDR2 FQNEAQ (reference sequence). The CDR3 loop spans 18 amino acids. V was clipped by 3 bases and J by 0 bases, with 18 bases between them. CDR3 DNA: TGTGCCAGCAGCTTGGGTAGTGGGGCGCCTTACTCCTACAATGAGCAGTTCTTC. It translates to CASSLGSGAPYSYNEQFF.

The chain is built from TRBV7-6 and TRBJ2-1; 8 bases are shared with TRBD1. V lost 3 bases and J lost 5; bases outside the gene matches: 9. CDR3 length: 16 residues. Looked up from germline, CDR1 is SGHVS and CDR2 is FNYEAQ. The DNA for the CDR3 is TGTGCCAGCAGCTTTTTAGCGGACAGGGATAACAATGAGCAGTTCTTC. It translates to CASSFLADRDNNEQFF.

This clone is a singleton in its sample. The chain is built from TRBV4-1 and TRBJ2-7; possible D gene TRBD2, 5 bases. Trimming removed 2 bases at V and 7 bases at J, with 12 bases between. In germline, CDR1 is MGHRA, CDR2 YSYEKL. The CDR3 loop spans 13 amino acids. CDR3 residues: CASSQTTSKEQYF. CDR3 nucleotide sequence: TGCGCCAGCAGCCAAACTACTAGTAAAGAGCAGTACTTC.

The V and J genes are TRBV27 and TRBJ2-7; the match to TRBD2 covers 7 bases. J lost 10 bases, V lost 6 bases, and 15 bases had no gene match. The CDR3 is made up of 14 amino acids. Germline V gene lookup returns CDR1 MNHEY and CDR2 SMNVEV (reference sequence). The CDR3 reads CASSLRGGPIGQYF. The CDR3 nucleotides read TGTGCCAGCAGCCTCCGGGGAGGGCCTATCGGTCAGTACTTC.